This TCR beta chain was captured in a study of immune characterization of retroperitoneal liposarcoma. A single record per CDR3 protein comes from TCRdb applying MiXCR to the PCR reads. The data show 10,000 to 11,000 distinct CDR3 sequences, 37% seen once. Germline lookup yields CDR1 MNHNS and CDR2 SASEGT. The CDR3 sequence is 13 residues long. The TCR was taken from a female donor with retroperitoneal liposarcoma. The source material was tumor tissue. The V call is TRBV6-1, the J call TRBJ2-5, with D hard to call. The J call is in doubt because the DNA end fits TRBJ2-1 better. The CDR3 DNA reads TGTGCCAGCAATTGGGCGGCCGGGCGCGAGCAGTTCTTC. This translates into CASNWAAGREQFF.